Shown below are 3 T cell receptor beta chains from a single sample sequenced in a study of TIL therapy for anti-PD-1-resistant metastatic lung cancer. The immunoSEQ assay was v3. Method: immunoSEQ multiplex PCR; TCRdb's copy keeps in-frame clones and lacks some. The sample carries approximately 27,000 clones, 72% recorded once. The time point was: pre-treatment sample, taken before nivolumab and TIL therapy. Most excised metastases sampled were pleural nodules or supraclavicular lymph nodes. The specimen was tumor tissue, collected at baseline. These receptor sequences come from a person between 25 and 80 years old with non-small cell lung cancer.

The gene calls are TRBV19 and TRBJ1-2; D gene ambiguous. V lost 1 base and J 2 bases, leaving 11 bases between the germline ends. CDR3 length: 15 residues. CDR1 and CDR2 (germline): LNHDA, SQIVND (reference sequence). CDR3 amino acids: CASSIGAGTNYGYTF. The CDR3 region has the DNA TGTGCCAGTAGTATAGGTGCGGGCACCAACTATGGCTACACCTTC.

In this sample, this clone turned up once. The chain carries TRBV5-5 and TRBJ1-2; possibly TRBD1 for D (6 bases). Per the germline V gene, CDR1 is SGHKS and CDR2 is YYEKEE (reference sequence). CDR3 length equals 14 residues. Trimming removed 0 bases from V and 0 bases from J, with 6 bases in between. This CDR3 reads CASSLGDTNYGYTF. CDR3 nucleotides: TGTGCCAGCAGCTTGGGGGACACTAACTATGGCTACACCTTC. The variable domain in full, with the rest retrieved from reference TRBV5-5 and TRBJ1-2, is DAGVTQSPTHLIKTRGQQVTLRCSPISGHKSVSWYQQVLGQGPQFIFQYYEKEERGRGNFPDRFSARQFPNYSSELNVNALLLGDSALYLCASSLGDTNYGYTFGSGTRLTVV.

The chain carries TRBV2 and TRBJ1-1; a weak D match, TRBD1 (6 bases). Germline lookup yields CDR1 SNHLY and CDR2 FYNNEI. V gave up 6 bases and J gave up 0 bases, with 14 bases separating them. The CDR3 totals 15 residues. The CDR3 region has the DNA TGTGCCAGCAGCCCCAGGGGTGGTGTGAACACTGAAGCTTTCTTT. Its translation: CASSPRGGVNTEAFF.